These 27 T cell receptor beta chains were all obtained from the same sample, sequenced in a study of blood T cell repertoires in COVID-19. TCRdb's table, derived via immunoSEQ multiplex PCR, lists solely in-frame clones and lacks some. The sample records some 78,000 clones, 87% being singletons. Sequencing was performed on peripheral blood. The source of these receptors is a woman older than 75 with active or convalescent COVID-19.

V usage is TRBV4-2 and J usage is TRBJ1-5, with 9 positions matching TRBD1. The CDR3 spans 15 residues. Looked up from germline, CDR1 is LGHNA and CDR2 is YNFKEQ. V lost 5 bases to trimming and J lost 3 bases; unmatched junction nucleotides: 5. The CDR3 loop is CASSTRDRDNQPQHF. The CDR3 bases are TGTGCCAGCAGCACCCGGGACAGGGACAATCAGCCCCAGCATTTT.

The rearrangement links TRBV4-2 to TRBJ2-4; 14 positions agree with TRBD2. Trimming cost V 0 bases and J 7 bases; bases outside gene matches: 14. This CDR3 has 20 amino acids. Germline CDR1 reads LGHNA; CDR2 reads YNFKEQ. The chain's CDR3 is CASSQDIGTSGGLFRNIQYF. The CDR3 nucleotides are TGTGCCAGCAGCCAAGATATCGGGACTAGCGGGGGACTGTTTCGGAACATTCAGTACTTC.

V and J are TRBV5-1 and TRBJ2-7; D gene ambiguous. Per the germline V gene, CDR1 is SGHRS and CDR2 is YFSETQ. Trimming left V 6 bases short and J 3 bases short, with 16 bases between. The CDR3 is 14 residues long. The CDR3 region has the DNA TGCGCCAGCACCCCCGGGTTTGCCGACTACGAGCAGTACTTC. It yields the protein CASTPGFADYEQYF. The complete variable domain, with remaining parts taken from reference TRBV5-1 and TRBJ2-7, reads KAGVTQTPRYLIKTRGQQVTLSCSPISGHRSVSWYQQTPGQGLQFLFEYFSETQRNKGNFPGRFSGRQFSNSRSEMNVSTLELGDSALYLCASTPGFADYEQYFGPGTRLTVT.

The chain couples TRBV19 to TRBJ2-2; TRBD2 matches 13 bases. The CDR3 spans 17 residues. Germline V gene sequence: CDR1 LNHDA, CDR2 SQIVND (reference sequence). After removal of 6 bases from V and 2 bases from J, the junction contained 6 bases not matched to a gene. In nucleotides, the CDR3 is TGTGCCAGTAGGGCCGGGACTAGCGGGACAAACACCGGGGAGCTGTTTTTT. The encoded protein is CASRAGTSGTNTGELFF.

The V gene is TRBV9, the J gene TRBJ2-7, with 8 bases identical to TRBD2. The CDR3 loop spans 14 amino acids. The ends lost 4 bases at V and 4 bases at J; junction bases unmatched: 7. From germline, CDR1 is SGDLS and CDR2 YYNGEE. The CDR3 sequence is CASSPGLASYEQYF. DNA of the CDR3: TGTGCCAGCAGCCCAGGACTAGCATCTTACGAGCAGTACTTC.

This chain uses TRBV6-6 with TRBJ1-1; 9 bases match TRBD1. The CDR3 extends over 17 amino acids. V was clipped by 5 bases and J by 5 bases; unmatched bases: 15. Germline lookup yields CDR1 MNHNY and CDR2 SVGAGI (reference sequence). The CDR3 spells CASSPPRDRVVGTEAFF. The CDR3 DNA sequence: TGTGCCAGCAGTCCACCCCGGGACAGGGTGGTAGGGACTGAAGCTTTCTTT.

CDR3 nucleotides: TGCGCCAGCGAAACCGACAGGGGGCGCGGACGCCTTTTTGGGGATGAGCAGTTCTTC. It yields the protein CASETDRGRGRLFGDEQFF. This sequence joins TRBV10-1 and TRBJ2-1; 10 nucleotides line up with TRBD1. Unmatched junction bases numbered 24, after V lost 8 bases and J lost 8 bases. CDR1 and CDR2 from the germline V gene are WNHNN and SYGVQD (reference sequence). The CDR3 covers 19 residues.

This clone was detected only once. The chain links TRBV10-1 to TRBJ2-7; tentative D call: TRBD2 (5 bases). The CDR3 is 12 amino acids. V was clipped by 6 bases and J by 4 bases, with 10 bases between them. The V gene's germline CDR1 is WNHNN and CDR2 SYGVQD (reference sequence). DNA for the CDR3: TGCGCCAGCAGCGCCGGGGAATACGAGCAGTACTTC. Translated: CASSAGEYEQYF.

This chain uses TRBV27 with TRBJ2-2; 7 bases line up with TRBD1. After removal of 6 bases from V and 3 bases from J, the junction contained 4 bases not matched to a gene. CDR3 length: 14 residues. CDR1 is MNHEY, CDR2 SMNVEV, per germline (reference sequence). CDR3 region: CASRTGVDTGELFF. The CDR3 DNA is TGTGCCAGCAGAACAGGGGTGGACACCGGGGAGCTGTTTTTT.

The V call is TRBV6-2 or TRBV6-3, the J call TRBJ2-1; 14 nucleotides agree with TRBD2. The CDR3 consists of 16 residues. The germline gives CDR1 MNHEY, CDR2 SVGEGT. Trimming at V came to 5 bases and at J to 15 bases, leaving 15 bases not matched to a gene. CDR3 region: CASSQRLAGGPGGRFF. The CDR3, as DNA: TGTGCCAGCAGTCAACGACTAGCGGGAGGGCCTGGAGGGCGGTTCTTC.

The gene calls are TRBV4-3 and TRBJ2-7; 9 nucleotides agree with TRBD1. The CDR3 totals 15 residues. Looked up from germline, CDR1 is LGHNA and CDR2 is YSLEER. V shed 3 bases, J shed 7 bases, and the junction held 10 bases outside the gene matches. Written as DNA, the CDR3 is TGCGCCAGCAGCCAGGGAACCGGGACAGGGAAAGAGCAGTACTTC. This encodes CASSQGTGTGKEQYF.

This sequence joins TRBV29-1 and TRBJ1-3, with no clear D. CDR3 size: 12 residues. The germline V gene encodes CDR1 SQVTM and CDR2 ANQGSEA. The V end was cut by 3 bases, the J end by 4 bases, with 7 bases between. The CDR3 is CSVETPGNTIYF. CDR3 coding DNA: TGCAGCGTTGAGACTCCCGGAAACACCATATATTTT.

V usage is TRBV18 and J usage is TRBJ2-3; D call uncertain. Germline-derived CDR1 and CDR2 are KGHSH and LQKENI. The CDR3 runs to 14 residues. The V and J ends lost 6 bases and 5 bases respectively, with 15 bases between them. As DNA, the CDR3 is TGTGCCAGCTCCGTTCAATGGTTGAGAGATACGCAGTATTTT. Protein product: CASSVQWLRDTQYF.

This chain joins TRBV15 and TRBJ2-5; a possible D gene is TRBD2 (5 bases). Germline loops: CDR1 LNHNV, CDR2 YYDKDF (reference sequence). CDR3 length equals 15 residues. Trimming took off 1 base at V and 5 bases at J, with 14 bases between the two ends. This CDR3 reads CATSRVGVRRETQYF. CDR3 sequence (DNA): TGTGCCACCAGCAGAGTCGGGGTGCGTCGGGAGACCCAGTACTTC.

Written as DNA, the CDR3 is TGTGCCAGCAGCTTCCTGGGCAGGGGACAGTTGACCAATCAGCCCCAGCATTTT. It specifies CASSFLGRGQLTNQPQHF. The V and J genes are TRBV7-2 and TRBJ1-5; 7 nucleotides align to TRBD1. V lost 3 bases to trimming and J lost 3 bases; unmatched junction nucleotides: 14. The CDR3 runs 18 residues. CDR1 and CDR2 (germline): SGHTA, FQGNSA. Supplemented by reference TRBV7-2 and TRBJ1-5, the full variable domain reads GAGVSQSPSNKVTEKGKDVELRCDPISGHTALYWYRQSLGQGLEFLIYFQGNSAPDKSGLPSDRFSAERTGGSVSTLTIQRTQQEDSAVYLCASSFLGRGQLTNQPQHFGDGTRLSIL.

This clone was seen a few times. The CDR3 sequence is CATSRDPGVTEAFF. CDR3 nucleotides: TGTGCCACCAGCAGAGATCCAGGGGTCACTGAAGCTTTCTTT. This sequence joins TRBV15 and TRBJ1-1, with TRBD1 as a possible D gene (6 bases). CDR3 length equals 14 residues. Germline CDR1 LNHNV, CDR2 YYDKDF (reference sequence). The V gene lost 0 bases and the J gene lost 4 bases, with 9 bases spanning the gap.

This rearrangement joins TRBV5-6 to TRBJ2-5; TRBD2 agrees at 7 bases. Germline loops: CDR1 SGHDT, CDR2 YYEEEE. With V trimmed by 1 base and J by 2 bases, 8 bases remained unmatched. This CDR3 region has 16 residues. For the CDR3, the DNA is TGTGCCAGCAGCTTGTTAAGCGGGAAGTTACAAGAGACCCAGTACTTC. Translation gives CASSLLSGKLQETQYF.

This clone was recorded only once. The CDR3 region has the DNA TGTGCCAGCAACCCGGGACAGGGCAATCAGCCCCAGCATTTT. This gives the protein CASNPGQGNQPQHF. The chain employs TRBV2 and TRBJ1-5, with 8 bases that match TRBD1. The CDR3 sequence is 14 residues long. V gave up 7 bases and J gave up 2 bases; unmatched junction bases: 4. Per the germline V gene, CDR1 is SNHLY and CDR2 is FYNNEI.

CDR3 coding DNA: TGTGCCAGCAGCCCATCCGCCAGGGGCGGGCGGCTAGCGGGAGAGACCCAGTACTTC. Its protein product is CASSPSARGGRLAGETQYF. The chain joins TRBV7-2 to TRBJ2-5; 8 bases fit TRBD2. This CDR3 is built from 19 residues. With V trimmed by 5 bases and J by 4 bases, 21 bases remained unmatched. Germline V lookup: CDR1 SGHTA, CDR2 FQGNSA.

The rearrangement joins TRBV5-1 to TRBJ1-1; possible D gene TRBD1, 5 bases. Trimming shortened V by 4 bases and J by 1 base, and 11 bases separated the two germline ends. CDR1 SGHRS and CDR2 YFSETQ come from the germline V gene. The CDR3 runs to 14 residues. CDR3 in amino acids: CASSIQVSNTEAFF. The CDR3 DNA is TGCGCCAGCAGCATACAGGTTTCGAACACTGAAGCTTTCTTT.

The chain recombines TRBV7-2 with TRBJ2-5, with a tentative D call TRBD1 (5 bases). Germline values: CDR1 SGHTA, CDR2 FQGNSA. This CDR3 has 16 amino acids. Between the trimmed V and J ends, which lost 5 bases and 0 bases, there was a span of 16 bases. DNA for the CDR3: TGTGCCAGCAGCAAAAGGTGGGGCAGGGACCAAGAGACCCAGTACTTC. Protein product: CASSKRWGRDQETQYF.

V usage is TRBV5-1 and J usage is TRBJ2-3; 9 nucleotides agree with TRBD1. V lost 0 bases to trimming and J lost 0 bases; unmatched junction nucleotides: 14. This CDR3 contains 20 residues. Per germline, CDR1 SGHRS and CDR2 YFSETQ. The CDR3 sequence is CASSLAVTGGVSTSTDTQYF. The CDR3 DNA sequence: TGCGCCAGCAGCTTGGCCGTAACAGGGGGCGTCTCAACTAGCACAGATACGCAGTATTTT.

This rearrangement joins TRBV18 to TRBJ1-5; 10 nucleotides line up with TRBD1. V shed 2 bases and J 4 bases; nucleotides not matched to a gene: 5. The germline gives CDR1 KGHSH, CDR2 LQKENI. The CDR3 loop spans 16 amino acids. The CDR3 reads CASSPTGTGVNQPQHF. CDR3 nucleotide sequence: TGTGCCAGCTCACCAACCGGGACAGGGGTGAATCAGCCCCAGCATTTT.

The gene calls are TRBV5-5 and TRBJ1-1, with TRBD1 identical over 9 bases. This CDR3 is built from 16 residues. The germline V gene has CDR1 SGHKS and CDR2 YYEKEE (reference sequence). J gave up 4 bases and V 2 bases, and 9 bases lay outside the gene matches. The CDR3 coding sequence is TGTGCCAGCAGCTTAAAGGACACACAGGGGGCCACTGAAGCTTTCTTT. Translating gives CASSLKDTQGATEAFF.

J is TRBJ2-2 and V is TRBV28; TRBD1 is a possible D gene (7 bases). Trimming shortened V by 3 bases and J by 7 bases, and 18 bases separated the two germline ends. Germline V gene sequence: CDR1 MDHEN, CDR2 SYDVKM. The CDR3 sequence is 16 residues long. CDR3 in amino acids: CASSLSRRGQGGELFF. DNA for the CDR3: TGTGCCAGCAGTTTGAGTAGGAGGGGGCAAGGCGGGGAGCTGTTTTTT.

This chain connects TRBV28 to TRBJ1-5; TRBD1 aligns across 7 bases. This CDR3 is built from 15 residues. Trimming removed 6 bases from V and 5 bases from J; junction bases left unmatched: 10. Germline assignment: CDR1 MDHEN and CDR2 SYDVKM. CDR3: CASRPTGFVDQPQHF. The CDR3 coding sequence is TGTGCCAGCAGGCCGACAGGGTTTGTTGATCAGCCCCAGCATTTT.

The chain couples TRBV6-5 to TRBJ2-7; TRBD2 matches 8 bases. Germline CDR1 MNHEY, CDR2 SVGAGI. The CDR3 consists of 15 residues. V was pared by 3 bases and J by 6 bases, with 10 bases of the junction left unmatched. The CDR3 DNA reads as TGTGCCAGCAGTTATTCGGGACTAGGGTTTCGCGAGCAGTACTTC. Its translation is CASSYSGLGFREQYF.